The 32 T cell receptor beta chains presented below share a single source sample, sequenced in a study of blood T cell repertoires in COVID-19 (dated by TCRdb to the early 2020s). Library preparation used the immunoSEQ multiplex PCR assay. This immuneACCESS table, as held by TCRdb, lists in-frame sequences with V and J called but not all clones. Of the missing ones, under half trace to an unresolved V gene in checked studies; the others have no known cause. The sample table shows 190,000 or so clones, and around 90% are seen once. 2.5% to 3.5% of the sample comes from the top ten. The material sequenced was peripheral blood. The receptor set was obtained from a middle-aged man with active or convalescent COVID-19.

The rearrangement uses TRBV5-1 and TRBJ2-3, with D tentatively TRBD2 (5 bases). Trimming cost V 7 bases and J 2 bases, with 17 bases left between them. This CDR3 comprises 15 residues. Looked up from germline, CDR1 is SGHRS and CDR2 is YFSETQ. CDR3 coding DNA: TGCGCCAGCTTCGGTGGACTGCTTCTCACAGATACGCAGTATTTT. It encodes CASFGGLLLTDTQYF.

CDR3 loop: CASSLEGTGITINSPLHF. CDR3 nucleotides: TGTGCCAGCAGCTTAGAAGGGACAGGGATTACCATAAATTCACCCCTCCACTTT. V and J are TRBV7-3 and TRBJ1-6, with 9 bases matching TRBD1. The V segment lost 2 bases and the J segment 7 bases; nucleotides outside the gene matches: 12. The CDR3 consists of 18 residues. The germline V gene has CDR1 SGHTA and CDR2 FQGTGA.

The chain has TRBV14 and TRBJ1-1; D is perhaps TRBD1 (6 bases). V was trimmed by 8 bases and J by 5 bases, leaving 15 bases between them. This CDR3 spans 13 amino acids. Germline V gene data show CDR1 as SGHDN and CDR2 as FVKESK. CDR3 DNA sequence: TGTGCCAGCGGCTACCGGACAGCGACTGAAGCTTTCTTT. Its protein is CASGYRTATEAFF. Filled out from reference TRBV14 and TRBJ1-1, the complete variable domain reads EAGVTQFPSHSVIEKGQTVTLRCDPISGHDNLYWYRRVMGKEIKFLLHFVKESKQDESGMPNNRFLAERTGGTYSTLKVQPAELEDSGVYFCASGYRTATEAFFGQGTRLTVV.

V is TRBV6-2 or TRBV6-3 and J is TRBJ2-7; 10 bases are a match to TRBD1. V trimming: 5 bases; J trimming: 2 bases; junction bases outside the gene matches: 6. The CDR3 is made up of 15 amino acids. CDR1 is MNHEY, CDR2 SVGEGT, per germline. CDR3 coding DNA: TGTGCCAGCAGTCCGACAGGGGGCTTAACCTACGAGCAGTACTTC. Translating gives CASSPTGGLTYEQYF.

J is TRBJ2-2 and V is TRBV6-2 or TRBV6-3, with 9 bases lining up with TRBD1. From germline, CDR1 is MNHEY and CDR2 SVGEGT. The V segment lost 5 bases and the J segment 7 bases; nucleotides outside the gene matches: 5. CDR3 length equals 14 residues. CDR3 loop: CASSLTGGGGELFF. The DNA for the CDR3 is TGTGCCAGCAGTCTCACAGGGGGCGGCGGGGAGCTGTTTTTT.

This chain links TRBV5-1 with TRBJ2-1, with a tentative D call TRBD2 (5 bases). CDR1 and CDR2 from the germline V gene are SGHRS and YFSETQ. This CDR3 has 14 residues. V was shortened by 7 bases and J by 5 bases, with 16 bases between the two germline ends. The chain's CDR3 is CASEIVSGNNEQFF. The CDR3 DNA is TGCGCCAGCGAGATTGTATCGGGAAACAATGAGCAGTTCTTC.

The genes are TRBV5-4 and TRBJ1-1, with a possible D match to TRBD1 (6 bases). Germline V gives CDR1 SGHNT, CDR2 YYREEE (reference sequence). The V and J ends lost 4 bases and 1 base respectively, with 14 bases between them. This CDR3 region has 15 residues. CDR3 nucleotides: TGTGCCAGCAGCCCGCTACAGGGTGCGAACACTGAAGCTTTCTTT. Translation gives CASSPLQGANTEAFF.

The gene calls are TRBV21-1 and TRBJ1-5; the table assigns TRBD1, which was not confirmed against the DNA. TRBV21-1 represents a pseudogene. The length of the CDR3 is 17 residues. The CDR3 protein is CASSKSKTGYSRQPQHF. DNA of the CDR3: TGTGCCAGCAGCAAATCGAAGACAGGTTACTCTAGACAGCCCCAGCATTTT.

CDR3 sequence reads: CASSTGTGELFF. The CDR3 coding sequence is TGTGCCAGCTCGACAGGAACCGGGGAGCTGTTTTTT. The rearrangement links TRBV7-9 to TRBJ2-2; possibly TRBD1 for D (6 bases). Germline-derived CDR1 and CDR2 are SEHNR and FQNEAQ (reference sequence). This CDR3 has 12 amino acids. Trimming shortened V by 8 bases and J by 5 bases, and 9 bases separated the two germline ends.

The chain's CDR3 is CASSLEGIGSPLHF. Written as DNA, the CDR3 is TGTGCCAGCAGCTTAGAGGGTATCGGTTCACCCCTCCACTTT. V usage is TRBV7-3 and J usage is TRBJ1-6; D is unclear. CDR3 length: 14 amino acids. Germline values: CDR1 SGHTA, CDR2 FQGTGA. Trimming took off 2 bases at V and 9 bases at J, with 11 bases between the two ends. Full variable domain (remainder filled in from reference TRBV7-3 and TRBJ1-6): GAGVSQTPSNKVTEKGKYVELRCDPISGHTALYWYRQSLGQGPEFLIYFQGTGAADDSGLPNDRFFAVRPEGSVSTLKIQRTERGDSAVYLCASSLEGIGSPLHFGNGTRLTVT.

This clone occurred once. This chain links TRBV6-2 or TRBV6-3 with TRBJ2-7; 7 bases line up with TRBD1. The CDR3 has 14 residues. Germline V gene data show CDR1 as MNHEY and CDR2 as SVGEGT. V was pared by 2 bases and J by 6 bases, with 7 bases of the junction left unmatched. For the CDR3, the DNA is TGTGCCAGCAGTTACCGGGACAGCAGGCGCGAGCAGTACTTC. Translating gives CASSYRDSRREQYF.

This clone is categorized as medium-sized. The chain combines TRBV6-2 or TRBV6-3 with TRBJ2-1, with 10 bases aligning to TRBD2. The CDR3 length is 15 residues. The V gene end was trimmed by 2 bases and the J gene end by 4 bases; junction bases not matched to a gene: 2. Germline V gene sequence: CDR1 MNHEY, CDR2 SVGEGT. In DNA form, the CDR3 reads TGTGCCAGCAGTTACCTAGCGGGGGTTTACAATGAGCAGTTCTTC. Its translation: CASSYLAGVYNEQFF.

The chain's CDR3 is CASSDVSGVTGNTIYF. The CDR3 coding sequence is TGTGCCAGCAGTGACGTCAGCGGGGTAACGGGAAACACCATATATTTT. The rearrangement joins TRBV25-1 to TRBJ1-3; D gene unclear. The ends were cut back, 3 bases at V and 4 bases at J, with 16 bases in the middle. There are 16 residues in the CDR3. Germline V gene sequence: CDR1 MGHDK, CDR2 SYGVNS.

This sequence joins TRBV30 and TRBJ1-2; the D is unclear. This CDR3 comprises 14 residues. Trimming removed 2 bases at V and 3 bases at J, with 13 bases between. From germline, CDR1 is GTSNPN and CDR2 SVGIG (reference sequence). In DNA, the CDR3 is TGTGCCTGGAGTTACAGCGGGTATGACTATGGCTACACCTTC. This gives the protein CAWSYSGYDYGYTF.

The V gene is TRBV29-1, the J gene TRBJ1-6, with 8 bases identical to TRBD1. Trimming removed 7 bases from V and 9 bases from J; junction bases left unmatched: 11. Germline V CDR1 and CDR2: SQVTM, ANQGSEA. The CDR3 is made up of 14 amino acids. The CDR3: CSAGPGQVGSPLHF. The CDR3 coding sequence is TGCAGCGCCGGACCGGGACAGGTTGGTTCACCCCTCCACTTT.

This sequence joins TRBV3-1 (or the pseudogene TRBV3-2) and TRBJ2-5; no reliable D call. CDR1 and CDR2 (germline): LGHDT, YNNKEL (reference sequence). The CDR3 loop spans 15 amino acids. V lost 1 base and J 5 bases, leaving 14 bases between the germline ends. CDR3 bases: TGTGCCAGCAGCCAAGTTATGACTGACCGCGAGACCCAGTACTTC. It is translated as CASSQVMTDRETQYF.

The CDR3 DNA reads as TGTGCCAGCAGTGCTGCGCCGGGGGCAGATACGCAGTATTTT. It encodes CASSAAPGADTQYF. V usage is TRBV6-4 and J usage is TRBJ2-3, with D possibly being TRBD2 (6 bases). There are 14 residues in the CDR3. Germline CDR1 is MRHNA and CDR2 is SNTAGT. The V end was cut by 4 bases, the J end by 4 bases, with 12 bases between.

The genes are TRBV18 and TRBJ1-4; D is ambiguous. Germline V gene sequence: CDR1 KGHSH, CDR2 LQKENI. Trimming took off 5 bases at V and 6 bases at J, with 10 bases between the two ends. The CDR3 runs 13 residues. In DNA, the CDR3 is TGTGCCAGCTCAAGGGCCGGGGATGAAAAACTGTTTTTT. It yields the protein CASSRAGDEKLFF.

The chain links TRBV5-1 to TRBJ1-1, with D unclear. CDR1 SGHRS and CDR2 YFSETQ come from the germline V gene. The V end was cut by 6 bases, the J end by 4 bases, with 16 bases between. The CDR3 length is 14 residues. Here the CDR3 DNA reads TGCGCCAGCACCGAATCTGCGGCGGGCACTGAAGCTTTCTTT. Amino acid sequence: CASTESAAGTEAFF. The variable domain in full, completed from reference TRBV5-1 and TRBJ1-1, reads KAGVTQTPRYLIKTRGQQVTLSCSPISGHRSVSWYQQTPGQGLQFLFEYFSETQRNKGNFPGRFSGRQFSNSRSEMNVSTLELGDSALYLCASTESAAGTEAFFGQGTRLTVV.

V is TRBV11-2 and J is TRBJ1-4, with D possibly being TRBD1 (5 bases). This CDR3 contains 15 residues. Germline V gives CDR1 SGHAT, CDR2 FQNNGV. V was pared by 6 bases and J by 8 bases, with 19 bases between. Here the CDR3 DNA reads TGTGCCAGCAGATCGGTGTCTAGGGGATCCGAAAAACTGTTTTTT. Protein product: CASRSVSRGSEKLFF.

The rearrangement uses TRBV5-6 and TRBJ1-1, with unresolved D. V lost 1 base, J lost 4 bases, and 11 bases lay in between. Germline-derived CDR1 and CDR2 are SGHDT and YYEEEE. This CDR3 spans 14 amino acids. DNA for the CDR3: TGTGCCAGCAGCTTGTACGGGGAAGGCACTGAAGCTTTCTTT. It encodes CASSLYGEGTEAFF.

V gene TRBV28 combines with J gene TRBJ2-2, with 10 bases lining up with TRBD2. The germline V gene encodes CDR1 MDHEN and CDR2 SYDVKM. Germline trimming cut 1 base from V and 7 bases from J; bases unmatched to any gene: 9. This CDR3 is 17 amino acids long. The CDR3 sequence is CASSLYSGGRPGGELFF. CDR3 in DNA: TGTGCCAGCAGTTTATATAGCGGGGGGCGTCCCGGCGGGGAGCTGTTTTTT. Full variable domain (remainder filled in from reference TRBV28 and TRBJ2-2): DVKVTQSSRYLVKRTGEKVFLECVQDMDHENMFWYRQDPGLGLRLIYFSYDVKMKEKGDIPEGYSVSREKKERFSLILESASTNQTSMYLCASSLYSGGRPGGELFFGEGSRLTVL.

V and J are TRBV2 and TRBJ2-1; D remains unclear. Germline V gene sequence: CDR1 SNHLY, CDR2 FYNNEI. The ends were cut back, 4 bases at V and 7 bases at J, with 5 bases in the middle. The CDR3 spans 11 residues. In DNA, the CDR3 is TGTGCCAGCAGTGTACATAATGAGCAGTTCTTC. Residues: CASSVHNEQFF. The full variable domain, rest sourced from reference TRBV2 and TRBJ2-1, is EPEVTQTPSHQVTQMGQEVILRCVPISNHLYFYWYRQILGQKVEFLVSFYNNEISEKSEIFDDQFSVERPDGSNFTLKIRSTKLEDSAMYFCASSVHNEQFFGPGTRLTVL.

This clone was observed a few times. The chain has TRBV6-6 and TRBJ1-1; 9 nucleotides line up with TRBD1. With 2 bases clipped from V and 2 bases from J, the junction kept 6 bases outside the gene matches. The CDR3 extends over 16 amino acids. In germline, CDR1 is MNHNY, CDR2 SVGAGI (reference sequence). The CDR3 region is CASSYEPGQGNTEAFF. CDR3 DNA: TGTGCCAGCAGTTACGAGCCGGGACAGGGAAACACTGAAGCTTTCTTT.

This clone occurred once. The chain has TRBV28 and TRBJ2-1, with 8 positions matching TRBD2. J was trimmed by 9 bases and V by 3 bases; bases with no gene match: 7. This CDR3 comprises 14 residues. The germline V gene encodes CDR1 MDHEN and CDR2 SYDVKM. In DNA form, the CDR3 reads TGTGCCAGCAGTTTTTCGGGGGGGCCTGTTGAGCAGTTCTTC. Translation: CASSFSGGPVEQFF.

The J gene is TRBJ2-2, the V gene TRBV28; 9 positions match TRBD2. CDR3 size: 17 residues. Germline V CDR1 and CDR2: MDHEN, SYDVKM. V gave up 2 bases and J gave up 1 base; unmatched junction bases: 5. The CDR3 region is CASSLVSGGRNTGELFF. CDR3 in DNA: TGTGCCAGCAGTTTAGTTAGCGGGGGCCGGAACACCGGGGAGCTGTTTTTT. Full variable domain (remainder filled in from reference TRBV28 and TRBJ2-2): DVKVTQSSRYLVKRTGEKVFLECVQDMDHENMFWYRQDPGLGLRLIYFSYDVKMKEKGDIPEGYSVSREKKERFSLILESASTNQTSMYLCASSLVSGGRNTGELFFGEGSRLTVL.

J is TRBJ1-6 and V is TRBV6-1; D unresolved. CDR1 and CDR2 from the germline V gene are MNHNS and SASEGT. The CDR3 spans 17 residues. The V gene lost 1 base and the J gene lost 9 bases, with 19 bases spanning the gap. For the CDR3, the DNA is TGTGCCAGCAGTGAAGGAGAGGGAAGCAGAATGGGTTCACCCCTCCACTTT. This codes for CASSEGEGSRMGSPLHF.

This chain links TRBV5-1 with TRBJ2-3, with 7 bases that match TRBD1. In germline, CDR1 is SGHRS, CDR2 YFSETQ. V lost 9 bases and J lost 2; bases outside the gene matches: 9. The CDR3 length is 14 residues. The CDR3 region has the DNA TGCGCCACGGGCACAGGGGCGGACACAGATACGCAGTATTTT. Residues: CATGTGADTDTQYF.

This chain uses TRBV21-1 with TRBJ1-4; the table's D call, TRBD1, was not checked against the DNA. TRBV21-1 is shown as a pseudogene. This CDR3 has 16 amino acids. The CDR3 spells CASSDRHRGRAEKLFF. CDR3 in DNA: TGTGCCAGCAGCGACCGCCACAGGGGGCGGGCTGAAAAACTGTTTTTT.

The chain couples TRBV2 to TRBJ1-2; TRBD1 is a possible D gene (5 bases). Germline V gene data show CDR1 as SNHLY and CDR2 as FYNNEI. CDR3 length: 12 residues. Trimming removed 7 bases from V and 11 bases from J, with 17 bases in between. DNA of the CDR3: TGTGCCAGCAAAGGGCAGGGCCCCAAGTACACCTTC. Encoded protein: CASKGQGPKYTF. The variable domain in full, with the rest retrieved from reference TRBV2 and TRBJ1-2, is EPEVTQTPSHQVTQMGQEVILRCVPISNHLYFYWYRQILGQKVEFLVSFYNNEISEKSEIFDDQFSVERPDGSNFTLKIRSTKLEDSAMYFCASKGQGPKYTFGSGTRLTVV.

The chain carries TRBV5-4 and TRBJ1-4; D might be TRBD1 (5 bases). V was cut by 4 bases and J by 13 bases, with 14 bases left in between. Germline V gene lookup returns CDR1 SGHNT and CDR2 YYREEE (reference sequence). The CDR3 extends over 12 amino acids. The CDR3 spells CASSRDSQGLFF. In DNA, the CDR3 is TGTGCCAGCAGCCGCGACAGCCAAGGACTGTTTTTT.

This rearrangement joins TRBV6-1 to TRBJ1-3; tentatively, D is TRBD1 (6 bases). Germline CDR1 reads MNHNS; CDR2 reads SASEGT. The CDR3 is 17 residues long. V was shortened by 3 bases and J by 0 bases, with 15 bases between the two germline ends. The CDR3 DNA follows: TGTGCCAGCAGTGACCTATGGACAGACTACTCTGGAAACACCATATATTTT. Protein product: CASSDLWTDYSGNTIYF.